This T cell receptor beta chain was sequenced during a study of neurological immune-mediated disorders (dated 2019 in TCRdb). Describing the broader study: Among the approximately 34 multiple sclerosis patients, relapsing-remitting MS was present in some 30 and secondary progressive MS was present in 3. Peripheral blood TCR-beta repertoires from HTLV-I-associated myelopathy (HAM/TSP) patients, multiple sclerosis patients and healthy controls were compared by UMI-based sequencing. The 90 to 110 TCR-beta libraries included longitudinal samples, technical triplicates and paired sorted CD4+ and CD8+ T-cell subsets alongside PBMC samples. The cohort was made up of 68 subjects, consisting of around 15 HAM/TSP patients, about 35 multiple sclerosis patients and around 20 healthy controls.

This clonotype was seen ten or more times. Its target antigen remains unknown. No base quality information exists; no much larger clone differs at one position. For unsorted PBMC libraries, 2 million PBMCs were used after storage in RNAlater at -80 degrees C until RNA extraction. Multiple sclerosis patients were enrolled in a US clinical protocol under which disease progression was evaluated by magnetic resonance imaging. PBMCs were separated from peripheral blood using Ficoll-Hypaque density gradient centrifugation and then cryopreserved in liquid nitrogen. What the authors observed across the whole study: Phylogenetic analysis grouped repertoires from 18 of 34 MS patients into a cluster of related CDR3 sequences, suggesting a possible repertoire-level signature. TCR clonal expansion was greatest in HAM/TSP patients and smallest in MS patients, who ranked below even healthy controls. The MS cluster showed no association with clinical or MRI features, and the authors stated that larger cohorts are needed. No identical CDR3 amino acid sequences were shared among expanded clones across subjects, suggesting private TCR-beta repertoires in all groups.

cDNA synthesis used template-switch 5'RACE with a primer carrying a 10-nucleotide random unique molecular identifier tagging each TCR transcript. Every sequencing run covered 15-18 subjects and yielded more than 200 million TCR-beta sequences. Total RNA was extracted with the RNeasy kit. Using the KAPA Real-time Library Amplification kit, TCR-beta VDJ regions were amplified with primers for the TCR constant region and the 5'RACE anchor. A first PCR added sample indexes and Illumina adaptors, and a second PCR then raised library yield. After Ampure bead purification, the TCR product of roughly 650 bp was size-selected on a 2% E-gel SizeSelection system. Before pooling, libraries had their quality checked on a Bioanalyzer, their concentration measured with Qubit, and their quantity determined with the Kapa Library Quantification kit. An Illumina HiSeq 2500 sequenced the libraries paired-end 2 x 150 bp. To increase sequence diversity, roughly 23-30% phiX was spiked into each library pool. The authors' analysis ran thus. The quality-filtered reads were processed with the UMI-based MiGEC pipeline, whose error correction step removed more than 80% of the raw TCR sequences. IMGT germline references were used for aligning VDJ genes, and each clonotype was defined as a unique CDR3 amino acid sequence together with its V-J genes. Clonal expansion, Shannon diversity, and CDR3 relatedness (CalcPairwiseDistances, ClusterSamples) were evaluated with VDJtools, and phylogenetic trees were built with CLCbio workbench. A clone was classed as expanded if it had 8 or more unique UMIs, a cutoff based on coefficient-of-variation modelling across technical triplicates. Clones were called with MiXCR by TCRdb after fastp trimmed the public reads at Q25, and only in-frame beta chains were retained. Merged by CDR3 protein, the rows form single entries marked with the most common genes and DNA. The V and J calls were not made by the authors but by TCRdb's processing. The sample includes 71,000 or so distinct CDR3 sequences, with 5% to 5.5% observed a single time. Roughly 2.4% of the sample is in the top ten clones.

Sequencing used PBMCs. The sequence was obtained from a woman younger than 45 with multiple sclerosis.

The CDR3 reads CSAREENTGELFF. The DNA sequence reads TGCAGTGCTAGGGAAGAAAACACCGGGGAGCTGTTTTTT. The sequence joins TRBV20-1 to TRBJ2-2, with the D gene not confidently named. Between the V and J ends, shortened by 3 bases and 2 bases respectively, the junction contains 7 bases. The germline V gene (reference sequence) yields DFQATT for CDR1 and SNEGSKA for CDR2. The CDR3 measures 13 amino acids from cysteine to phenylalanine. Only CDR3 DNA remains: 39 bases, in frame from the first base.